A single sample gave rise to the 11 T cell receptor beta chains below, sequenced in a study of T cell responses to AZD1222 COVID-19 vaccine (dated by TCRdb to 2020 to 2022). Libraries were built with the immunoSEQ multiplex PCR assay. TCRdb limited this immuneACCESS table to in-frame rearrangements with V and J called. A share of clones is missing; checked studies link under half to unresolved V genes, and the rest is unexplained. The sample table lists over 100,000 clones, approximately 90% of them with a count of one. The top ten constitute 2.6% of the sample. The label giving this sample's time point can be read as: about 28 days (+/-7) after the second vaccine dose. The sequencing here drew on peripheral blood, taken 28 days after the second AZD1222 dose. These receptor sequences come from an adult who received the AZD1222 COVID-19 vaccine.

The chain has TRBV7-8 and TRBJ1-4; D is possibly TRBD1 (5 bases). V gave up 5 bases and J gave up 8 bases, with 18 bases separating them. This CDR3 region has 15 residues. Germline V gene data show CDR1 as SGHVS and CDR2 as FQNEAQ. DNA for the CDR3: TGTGCCAGCAGCGGACCGACAGTCGTTGTGGAAAAACTGTTTTTT. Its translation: CASSGPTVVVEKLFF.

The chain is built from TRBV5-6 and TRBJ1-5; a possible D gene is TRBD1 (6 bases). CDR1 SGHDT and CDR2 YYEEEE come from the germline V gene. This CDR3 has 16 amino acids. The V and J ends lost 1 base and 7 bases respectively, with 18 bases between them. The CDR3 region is CASSLRVWGQRQPQHF. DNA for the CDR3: TGTGCCAGCAGCTTGAGGGTGTGGGGGCAAAGGCAGCCCCAGCATTTT.

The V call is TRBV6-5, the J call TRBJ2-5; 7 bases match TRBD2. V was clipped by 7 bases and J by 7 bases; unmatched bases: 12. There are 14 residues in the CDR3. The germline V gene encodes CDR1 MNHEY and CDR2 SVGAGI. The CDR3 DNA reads TGTGCCAGCATGTATCTAGCGGAGCAGGGGACCCAGTACTTC. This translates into CASMYLAEQGTQYF.

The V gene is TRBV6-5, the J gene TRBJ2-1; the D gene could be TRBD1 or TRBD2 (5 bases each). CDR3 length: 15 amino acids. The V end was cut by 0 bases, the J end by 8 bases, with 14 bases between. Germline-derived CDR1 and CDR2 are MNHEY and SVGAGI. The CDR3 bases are TGTGCCAGCAGTTACTCGTCGGGGCCTACCGATGAGCAGTTCTTC. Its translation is CASSYSSGPTDEQFF.

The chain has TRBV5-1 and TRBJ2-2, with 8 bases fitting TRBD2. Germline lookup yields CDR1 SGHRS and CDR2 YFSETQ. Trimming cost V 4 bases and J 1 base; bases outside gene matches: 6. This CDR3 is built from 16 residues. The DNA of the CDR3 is TGCGCCAGCAGCCCCCTCGCGGGGGGGAACACCGGGGAGCTGTTTTTT. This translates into CASSPLAGGNTGELFF.

The CDR3: CASSQTTNSNQPQHF. CDR3 nucleotide sequence: TGTGCCAGCAGCCAAACGACAAATAGCAATCAGCCCCAGCATTTT. The genes are TRBV3-1 (or the pseudogene TRBV3-2) and TRBJ1-5; no clear D. CDR1 is LGHDT, CDR2 YNNKEL, per germline (reference sequence). Between the trimmed V and J ends, which lost 2 bases and 0 bases, there was a span of 8 bases. This CDR3 is built from 15 residues.

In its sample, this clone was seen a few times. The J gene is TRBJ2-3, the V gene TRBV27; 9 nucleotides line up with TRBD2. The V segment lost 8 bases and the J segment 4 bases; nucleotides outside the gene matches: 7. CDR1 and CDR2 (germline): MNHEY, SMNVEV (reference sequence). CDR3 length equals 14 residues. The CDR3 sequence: CASHLAGRPDTQYF. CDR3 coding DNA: TGTGCCAGCCACCTAGCGGGGAGGCCAGATACGCAGTATTTT.

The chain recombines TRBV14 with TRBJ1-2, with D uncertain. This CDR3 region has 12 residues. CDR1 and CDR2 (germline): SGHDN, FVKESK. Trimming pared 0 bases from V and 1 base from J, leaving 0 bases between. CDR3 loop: CASSQDNYGYTF. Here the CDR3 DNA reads TGTGCCAGCAGCCAAGATAACTATGGCTACACCTTC. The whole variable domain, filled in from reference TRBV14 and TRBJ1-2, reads EAGVTQFPSHSVIEKGQTVTLRCDPISGHDNLYWYRRVMGKEIKFLLHFVKESKQDESGMPNNRFLAERTGGTYSTLKVQPAELEDSGVYFCASSQDNYGYTFGSGTRLTVV.

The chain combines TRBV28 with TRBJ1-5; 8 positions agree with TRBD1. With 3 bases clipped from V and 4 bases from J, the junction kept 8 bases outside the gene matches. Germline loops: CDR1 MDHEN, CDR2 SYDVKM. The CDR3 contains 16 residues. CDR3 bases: TGTGCCAGCAGTTTTCCTTCGCGGACAGGGAATCAGCCCCAGCATTTT. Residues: CASSFPSRTGNQPQHF.

The CDR3 sequence is CASSFTSGQHYGYTF. CDR3 DNA: TGTGCCAGCAGCTTTACTTCCGGACAGCACTATGGCTACACCTTC. The chain couples TRBV7-3 to TRBJ1-2; weak D call: TRBD1 (6 bases). V lost 3 bases to trimming and J lost 3 bases, with 14 bases between them. The CDR3 totals 15 residues. In germline, CDR1 is SGHTA, CDR2 FQGTGA.

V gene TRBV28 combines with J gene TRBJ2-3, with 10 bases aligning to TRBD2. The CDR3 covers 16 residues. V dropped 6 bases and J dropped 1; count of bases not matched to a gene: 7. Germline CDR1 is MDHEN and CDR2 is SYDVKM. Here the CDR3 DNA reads TGTGCCAGCAGCCGCCGCCTAGCGGGGGGCACAGATACGCAGTATTTT. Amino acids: CASSRRLAGGTDTQYF.